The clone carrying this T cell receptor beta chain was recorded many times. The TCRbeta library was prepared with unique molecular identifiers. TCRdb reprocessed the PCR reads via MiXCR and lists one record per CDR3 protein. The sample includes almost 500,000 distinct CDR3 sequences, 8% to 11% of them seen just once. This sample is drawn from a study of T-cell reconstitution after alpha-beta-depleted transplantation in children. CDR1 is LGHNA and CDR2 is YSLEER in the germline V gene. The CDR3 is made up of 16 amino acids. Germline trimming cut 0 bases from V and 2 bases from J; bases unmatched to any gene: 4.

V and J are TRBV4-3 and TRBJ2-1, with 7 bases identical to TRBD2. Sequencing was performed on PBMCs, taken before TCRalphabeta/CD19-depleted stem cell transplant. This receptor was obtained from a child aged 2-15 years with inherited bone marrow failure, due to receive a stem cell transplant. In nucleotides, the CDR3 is TGCGCCAGCAGCCAAGACCTAGCGGCTCCCTACAATGAGCAGTTCTTC. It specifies CASSQDLAAPYNEQFF.